A single TCR beta chain is shown here with its context. The antigen is unknown. Germline assignment: CDR1 LGHNA and CDR2 YSLEER. This CDR3 has 16 amino acids. Trimming removed 1 base at V and 0 bases at J, with 10 bases between. This entry comes from a study of blood T cells in healthy people across ages. Turning to the study itself: Template switching caught about one barcoded beta molecule for each two T cells.

Total RNA extraction produced at least 5.5 micrograms (per sample) for the study. Study-wide points: From one million sequenced T cells, diversity estimates were lower bounds. No conclusive comparison of naive versus antigen-experienced cells was possible with unsorted PBMCs.

A second PCR of 7 to 11 cycles used a sample-barcoded 5' primer and a J-beta primer mix. TCRdb reprocessed the 5' RACE reads via MiXCR and lists one record per CDR3 protein. The sample lists around 1,900,000 distinct CDR3 sequences; about 39% were seen once. This receptor was obtained from a human donor in good health. The chain has TRBV4-3 and TRBJ1-3; D gene uncertain. Sequencing input: blood. CDR3 amino acids: CASSQVITSSGNTIYF. CDR3 DNA: TGCGCCAGCAGCCAAGTCATAACGAGCTCTGGAAACACCATATATTTT.